Presented here are 31 T cell receptor beta chains from one specimen sequenced in a study of blood T cells in healthy people across ages. A J-beta primer mix and a sample-barcoded 5' primer were used in a second PCR of about 7 to 12 cycles. A single record per CDR3 protein comes from TCRdb applying MiXCR to the 5' RACE reads. The table shows 600,000 or so distinct CDR3 sequences, with around 48% occurring only once. Sequencing was done on a sample of blood. The receptors come from a man older than 75 in good health.

Comment on this clonotype: This sequence may be a read error, since a much larger clone differs from it by one base. The genes are TRBV7-9 and TRBJ2-1; possibly TRBD1 or TRBD2 for D (6 bases each). This CDR3 is built from 16 residues. The germline V gene encodes CDR1 SEHNR and CDR2 FQNEAQ (reference sequence). CDR3 sequence: CANSLVGGSSYNEQFF. DNA of the CDR3: TGTGCCAACAGCCTCGTAGGGGGGAGCTCCTACAATGAGCAGTTCTTC. The full variable domain, completed using reference TRBV7-9 and TRBJ2-1, is DTGVSQNPRHKITKRGQNVTFRCDPISEHNRLYWYRQTLGQGPEFLTYFQNEAQLEKSRLLSDRFSAERPKGSFSTLEIQRTEQGDSAMYLCANSLVGGSSYNEQFFGPGTRLTVL.

V gene TRBV10-3 combines with J gene TRBJ2-7; D assignment may be TRBD1 or TRBD2 (5 bases each). The V gene's germline CDR1 is ENHRY and CDR2 SYGVKD. The CDR3 contains 13 residues. V was shortened by 7 bases and J by 0 bases, with 10 bases between the two germline ends. CDR3 in amino acids: CAINSGSSYEQYF. CDR3 in DNA: TGTGCCATCAATTCAGGGAGCTCCTACGAGCAGTACTTC.

The chain couples TRBV10-3 to TRBJ2-1; 9 positions match TRBD2. CDR3 size: 16 residues. CDR1 ENHRY and CDR2 SYGVKD come from the germline V gene. J gave up 4 bases and V 2 bases, and 6 bases lay outside the gene matches. The CDR3 DNA reads TGTGCCATCAGTGAGCCTGGACTAGCGCTATACAATGAGCAGTTCTTC. Encoded protein: CAISEPGLALYNEQFF.

The sample holds many counts of this clonotype. The J gene is TRBJ1-2, the V gene TRBV6-5, with 8 nucleotides matching TRBD1. Germline lookup yields CDR1 MNHEY and CDR2 SVGAGI. The CDR3 extends over 14 amino acids. J was trimmed by 3 bases and V by 2 bases; bases with no gene match: 2. The CDR3 DNA reads TGTGCCAGCAGTTACCGGGGACAGGACTATGGCTACACCTTC. Its protein product is CASSYRGQDYGYTF.

This clonotype was seen only a few times. The genes are TRBV29-1 and TRBJ2-1; D unclear. V was clipped by 7 bases and J by 0 bases, with 13 bases between them. Germline values: CDR1 SQVTM, CDR2 ANQGSEA. The CDR3 totals 14 residues. CDR3 loop: CSAVGRSSYNEQFF. CDR3 nucleotides: TGCAGCGCCGTCGGGCGGAGCTCCTACAATGAGCAGTTCTTC.

This clonotype appeared a few times. The chain couples TRBV6-2 or TRBV6-3 to TRBJ2-7; TRBD1 aligns across 12 bases. This CDR3 has 15 residues. With 2 bases clipped from V and 2 bases from J, the junction kept 1 base outside the gene matches. Germline lookup yields CDR1 MNHEY and CDR2 SVGEGT. This CDR3 is CASSYGTGGAYEQYF. The DNA of the CDR3 is TGTGCCAGCAGTTACGGGACAGGGGGCGCCTACGAGCAGTACTTC.

This clonotype appeared many times. The V gene is TRBV6-6, the J gene TRBJ1-2; D call uncertain. V lost 0 bases, J lost 1 base, and 6 bases lay in between. This CDR3 has 14 residues. CDR1 and CDR2 (germline): MNHNY, SVGAGI (reference sequence). The DNA for the CDR3 is TGTGCCAGCAGTTACTCGGGAATTAACTATGGCTACACCTTC. The encoded protein is CASSYSGINYGYTF.

The chain has TRBV10-3 and TRBJ1-1; no clear D. The germline V and J ends were trimmed by 4 bases and 5 bases, with 14 bases remaining between them. This CDR3 spans 14 amino acids. Looked up from germline, CDR1 is ENHRY and CDR2 is SYGVKD. The CDR3 nucleotides read TGTGCCATCAGTGGGGGAGGGTATGGGACTGAAGCTTTCTTT. This sequence encodes CAISGGGYGTEAFF.

This clonotype was observed a handful of times. This chain connects TRBV7-2 to TRBJ1-2, with D uncertain. Germline-derived CDR1 and CDR2 are SGHTA and FQGNSA. This CDR3 is built from 14 residues. V was trimmed by 0 bases and J by 6 bases, leaving 11 bases between them. The CDR3 here is CASSLAWAVNGYTF. The CDR3 bases are TGTGCCAGCAGCTTAGCTTGGGCAGTCAATGGCTACACCTTC. Filled out from reference TRBV7-2 and TRBJ1-2, the complete variable domain reads GAGVSQSPSNKVTEKGKDVELRCDPISGHTALYWYRQSLGQGLEFLIYFQGNSAPDKSGLPSDRFSAERTGGSVSTLTIQRTQQEDSAVYLCASSLAWAVNGYTFGSGTRLTVV.

This clonotype came up a few times. The V gene is TRBV5-1, the J gene TRBJ2-7; D assignment may be TRBD1 or TRBD2 (5 bases each). The CDR3 spans 14 residues. Between the trimmed V and J ends, which lost 4 bases and 1 base, there was a span of 12 bases. Per germline, CDR1 SGHRS and CDR2 YFSETQ. Here the CDR3 reads CASSRGTVSYEQYF. Here the CDR3 DNA reads TGCGCCAGCAGCAGAGGGACGGTTTCCTACGAGCAGTACTTC.

This clonotype was picked up a small number of times. V gene TRBV12-3 or TRBV12-4 combines with J gene TRBJ2-7, with D possibly called TRBD1 or TRBD2 (5 bases each). CDR3 length equals 15 residues. V lost 5 bases and J 2 bases, leaving 16 bases between the germline ends. The DNA for the CDR3 is TGTGCCAGCAGTCCGTCCGCCGGGACCCCCTACGAGCAGTACTTC. It codes for CASSPSAGTPYEQYF.

The chain couples TRBV29-1 to TRBJ2-5, with 7 bases aligning to TRBD2. V shed 0 bases, J shed 0 bases, and the junction held 4 bases outside the gene matches. This CDR3 contains 15 residues. CDR1 and CDR2 (germline): SQVTM, ANQGSEA. CDR3 sequence: CSVEDGEGNQETQYF. The CDR3 DNA reads as TGCAGCGTTGAAGATGGGGAGGGGAACCAAGAGACCCAGTACTTC.

V is TRBV7-9 and J is TRBJ2-3; D unclear. Trimming removed 4 bases from V and 5 bases from J, with 10 bases in between. The CDR3 is made up of 13 amino acids. Germline V lookup: CDR1 SEHNR, CDR2 FQNEAQ (reference sequence). Here the CDR3 reads CASSSTAGDTQYF. CDR3 nucleotides: TGTGCCAGCAGCTCGACGGCTGGAGATACGCAGTATTTT.

V is TRBV6-5 and J is TRBJ2-1; D remains unclear. CDR3 length equals 11 residues. V lost 2 bases, J lost 7 bases, and 3 bases lay in between. The V gene's germline CDR1 is MNHEY and CDR2 SVGAGI. The CDR3 DNA reads as TGTGCCAGCAGTTACAAGAATGAGCAGTTCTTC. It specifies CASSYKNEQFF.

The chain combines TRBV2 with TRBJ1-5, with unresolved D. Trimming took 4 bases from V and 1 from J, leaving 8 bases between them. The CDR3 is 14 amino acids. The germline gives CDR1 SNHLY, CDR2 FYNNEI. The CDR3 here is CASSGSSSNQPQHF. The CDR3 nucleotides read TGTGCCAGCAGTGGCAGCTCCAGCAATCAGCCCCAGCATTTT. The full variable domain, rest sourced from reference TRBV2 and TRBJ1-5, is EPEVTQTPSHQVTQMGQEVILRCVPISNHLYFYWYRQILGQKVEFLVSFYNNEISEKSEIFDDQFSVERPDGSNFTLKIRSTKLEDSAMYFCASSGSSSNQPQHFGDGTRLSIL.

This clonotype was recorded a few times. The rearrangement joins TRBV6-4 to TRBJ2-1, with 9 positions matching TRBD2. Trimming cost V 8 bases and J 10 bases; bases outside gene matches: 12. The CDR3 has 14 amino acids. Germline CDR1 MRHNA, CDR2 SNTAGT. The DNA of the CDR3 is TGTGCCAGCTCTCCGGAGGCGGGGGGGCACGAGCAGTTCTTC. Translation: CASSPEAGGHEQFF.

This chain joins TRBV3-1 and TRBJ2-5; D remains ambiguous. Germline-derived CDR1 and CDR2 are LGHDT and YNNKEL (reference sequence). V lost 4 bases to trimming and J lost 2 bases, with 11 bases between them. The CDR3 is 14 amino acids. The CDR3: CASSPDSFQETQYF. CDR3 in DNA: TGTGCCAGCAGCCCCGACTCGTTTCAAGAGACCCAGTACTTC.

This clonotype was counted at least ten times. The rearrangement uses TRBV29-1 and TRBJ2-5; the D is unclear. V was cut by 4 bases and J by 2 bases, with 8 bases left in between. Germline V gives CDR1 SQVTM, CDR2 ANQGSEA. The CDR3 runs 12 residues. This CDR3 reads CSVGSRQETQYF. CDR3 nucleotide sequence: TGCAGCGTTGGAAGCAGGCAAGAGACCCAGTACTTC.

This chain uses TRBV4-3 with TRBJ2-2; 10 positions match TRBD1. Trimming took 1 base from V and 6 from J; bases not matched to a gene: 5. Germline V gives CDR1 LGHNA, CDR2 YSLEER. The CDR3 is 16 residues long. The CDR3, as DNA: TGCGCCAGCAGCCAAGGACAGGGGGCGCGGTCCGGGGAGCTGTTTTTT. Translation: CASSQGQGARSGELFF.

In this sample, this clonotype turned up once. The CDR3 DNA reads as TGTGCCAGCAGTTTCAGTAGGATCTATGGCTACACCTTC. Protein product: CASSFSRIYGYTF. This chain joins TRBV28 and TRBJ1-2; D call uncertain. The V gene's germline CDR1 is MDHEN and CDR2 SYDVKM. Trimming removed 3 bases at V and 4 bases at J, with 9 bases between. CDR3 length: 13 residues.

The chain has TRBV20-1 and TRBJ2-7; 8 nucleotides match TRBD1. The DNA matches TRBJ2-5 better at its end, which makes the J call doubtful. The CDR3 covers 14 residues. Germline loops: CDR1 DFQATT, CDR2 SNEGSKA (reference sequence). For the CDR3, the DNA is TGCAGTGCTCGTGACGGACAGGGTCTAGGGACCCAGTACTTC. Protein sequence: CSARDGQGLGTQYF.

The J gene is TRBJ2-3, the V gene TRBV3-1, with TRBD1 as a possible D gene (5 bases). Trimming left V 5 bases short and J 0 bases short, with 15 bases between. This CDR3 has 16 amino acids. CDR1 LGHDT and CDR2 YNNKEL come from the germline V gene (reference sequence). The CDR3 nucleotides read TGTGCCAGCAGCTCTATCGGACATTCTAGCACAGATACGCAGTATTTT. Residues: CASSSIGHSSTDTQYF.

This clonotype has more than one count but fewer than ten. The chain links TRBV29-1 to TRBJ2-4; no definite D call. V was trimmed by 4 bases and J by 8 bases, leaving 9 bases between them. The CDR3 sequence is 11 residues long. CDR1 and CDR2 from the germline V gene are SQVTM and ANQGSEA. CDR3 sequence: CSVVGFDIQYF. The CDR3 coding sequence is TGCAGCGTTGTAGGATTCGACATTCAGTACTTC. Full variable domain (outside the CDR3, taken from reference TRBV29-1 and TRBJ2-4): SAVISQKPSRDICQRGTSLTIQCQVDSQVTMMFWYRQQPGQSLTLIATANQGSEATYESGFVIDKFPISRPNLTFSTLTVSNMSPEDSSIYLCSVVGFDIQYFGAGTRLSVL.

There are a few counts of this clonotype. The chain is built from TRBV2 and TRBJ2-7; D call uncertain. CDR1 and CDR2 from the germline V gene are SNHLY and FYNNEI. The length of the CDR3 is 12 residues. Trimming stripped 1 base from V and 6 bases from J, with 7 bases between. CDR3 DNA: TGTGCCAGCAGTGAAGGGCCGGCCGAGCAGTACTTC. Translated, it gives CASSEGPAEQYF.

The DNA of the CDR3 is TGTGCCAGCAGCTTAGAGCCAGGGGGACGCTACGAGCAGTACTTC. Protein product: CASSLEPGGRYEQYF. V gene TRBV7-6 combines with J gene TRBJ2-7; the match to TRBD1 covers 7 bases. The CDR3 extends over 15 amino acids. The ends lost 1 base at V and 3 bases at J; junction bases unmatched: 6. Germline loops: CDR1 SGHVS, CDR2 FNYEAQ.

This clonotype was detected once. V usage is TRBV7-2 and J usage is TRBJ2-4, with a tentative D call TRBD1 (6 bases). V lost 2 bases, J lost 4 bases, and 12 bases lay in between. Looked up from germline, CDR1 is SGHTA and CDR2 is FQGNSA. The CDR3 length is 15 residues. Written as DNA, the CDR3 is TGTGCCAGCAGCTTAATGGGGACATCGAAAAACATTCAGTACTTC. It specifies CASSLMGTSKNIQYF.

Points on this clonotype: A single base separates this from a much larger clone, so it may be a read error. J is TRBJ2-5 and V is TRBV20-1; 13 bases fit TRBD2. CDR1 DFQATT and CDR2 SNEGSKA come from the germline V gene (reference sequence). Unmatched junction bases numbered 24, after V lost 6 bases and J lost 11 bases. The CDR3 loop spans 18 amino acids. DNA for the CDR3: TGCAGTGCCCCCGGGTGGGGACTAGCGGGGATATCCTACAATGAGCAGTACTTC. Translation: CSAPGWGLAGISYNEQYF.

Points on this clonotype: A much larger clonotype is one base distant, so this may be a read error. The gene calls are TRBV5-1 and TRBJ2-3; D tentatively fits TRBD1 or TRBD2 (5 bases each). The germline CDR1 and CDR2 sequences are SGHRS and YFSETQ. The CDR3 sequence is 15 residues long. The CDR3 region is CACSLAGTGTDTQYF. Here the CDR3 DNA reads TGCGCCTGCAGCTTGGCCGGGACGGGCACAGATACGCAGTATTTT.

This chain links TRBV20-1 with TRBJ2-1; 7 bases agree with TRBD2. This CDR3 region has 14 residues. Germline V gene lookup returns CDR1 DFQATT and CDR2 SNEGSKA (reference sequence). V shed 6 bases and J 0 bases; nucleotides not matched to a gene: 5. CDR3 sequence reads: CSAERGRSYNEQFF. DNA for the CDR3: TGCAGTGCCGAGCGGGGTCGCTCCTACAATGAGCAGTTCTTC.

CDR3 in amino acids: CASSTGVSNQPQHF. CDR3 in DNA: TGTGCCAGCAGTACAGGCGTTAGCAATCAGCCCCAGCATTTT. The J gene is TRBJ1-5, the V gene TRBV6-2 or TRBV6-3; possibly TRBD1 for D (5 bases). Germline lookup yields CDR1 MNHEY and CDR2 SVGEGT. Trimming pared 5 bases from V and 0 bases from J, leaving 8 bases between. CDR3 size: 14 residues.

The genes are TRBV20-1 and TRBJ2-3; D remains unclear. The CDR3 totals 13 residues. The V and J ends lost 5 bases and 2 bases respectively, with 11 bases between them. Germline V gives CDR1 DFQATT, CDR2 SNEGSKA (reference sequence). The CDR3 sequence is CSAPTGNTDTQYF. CDR3 DNA sequence: TGCAGTGCTCCAACTGGAAACACAGATACGCAGTATTTT.